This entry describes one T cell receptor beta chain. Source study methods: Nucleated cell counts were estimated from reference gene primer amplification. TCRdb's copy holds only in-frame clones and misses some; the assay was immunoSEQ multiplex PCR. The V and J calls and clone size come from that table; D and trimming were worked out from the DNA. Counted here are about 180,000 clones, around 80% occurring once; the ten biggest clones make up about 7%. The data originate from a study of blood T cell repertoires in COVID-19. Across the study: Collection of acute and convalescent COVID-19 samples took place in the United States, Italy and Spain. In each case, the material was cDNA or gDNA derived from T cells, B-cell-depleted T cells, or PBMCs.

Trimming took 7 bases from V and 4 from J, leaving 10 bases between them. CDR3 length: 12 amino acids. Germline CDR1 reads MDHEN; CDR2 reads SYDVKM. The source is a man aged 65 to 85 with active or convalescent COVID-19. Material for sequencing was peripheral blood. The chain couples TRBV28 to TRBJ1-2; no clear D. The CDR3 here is CASKDFRYGYTF. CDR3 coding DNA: TGTGCCAGCAAAGACTTTCGCTATGGCTACACCTTC.